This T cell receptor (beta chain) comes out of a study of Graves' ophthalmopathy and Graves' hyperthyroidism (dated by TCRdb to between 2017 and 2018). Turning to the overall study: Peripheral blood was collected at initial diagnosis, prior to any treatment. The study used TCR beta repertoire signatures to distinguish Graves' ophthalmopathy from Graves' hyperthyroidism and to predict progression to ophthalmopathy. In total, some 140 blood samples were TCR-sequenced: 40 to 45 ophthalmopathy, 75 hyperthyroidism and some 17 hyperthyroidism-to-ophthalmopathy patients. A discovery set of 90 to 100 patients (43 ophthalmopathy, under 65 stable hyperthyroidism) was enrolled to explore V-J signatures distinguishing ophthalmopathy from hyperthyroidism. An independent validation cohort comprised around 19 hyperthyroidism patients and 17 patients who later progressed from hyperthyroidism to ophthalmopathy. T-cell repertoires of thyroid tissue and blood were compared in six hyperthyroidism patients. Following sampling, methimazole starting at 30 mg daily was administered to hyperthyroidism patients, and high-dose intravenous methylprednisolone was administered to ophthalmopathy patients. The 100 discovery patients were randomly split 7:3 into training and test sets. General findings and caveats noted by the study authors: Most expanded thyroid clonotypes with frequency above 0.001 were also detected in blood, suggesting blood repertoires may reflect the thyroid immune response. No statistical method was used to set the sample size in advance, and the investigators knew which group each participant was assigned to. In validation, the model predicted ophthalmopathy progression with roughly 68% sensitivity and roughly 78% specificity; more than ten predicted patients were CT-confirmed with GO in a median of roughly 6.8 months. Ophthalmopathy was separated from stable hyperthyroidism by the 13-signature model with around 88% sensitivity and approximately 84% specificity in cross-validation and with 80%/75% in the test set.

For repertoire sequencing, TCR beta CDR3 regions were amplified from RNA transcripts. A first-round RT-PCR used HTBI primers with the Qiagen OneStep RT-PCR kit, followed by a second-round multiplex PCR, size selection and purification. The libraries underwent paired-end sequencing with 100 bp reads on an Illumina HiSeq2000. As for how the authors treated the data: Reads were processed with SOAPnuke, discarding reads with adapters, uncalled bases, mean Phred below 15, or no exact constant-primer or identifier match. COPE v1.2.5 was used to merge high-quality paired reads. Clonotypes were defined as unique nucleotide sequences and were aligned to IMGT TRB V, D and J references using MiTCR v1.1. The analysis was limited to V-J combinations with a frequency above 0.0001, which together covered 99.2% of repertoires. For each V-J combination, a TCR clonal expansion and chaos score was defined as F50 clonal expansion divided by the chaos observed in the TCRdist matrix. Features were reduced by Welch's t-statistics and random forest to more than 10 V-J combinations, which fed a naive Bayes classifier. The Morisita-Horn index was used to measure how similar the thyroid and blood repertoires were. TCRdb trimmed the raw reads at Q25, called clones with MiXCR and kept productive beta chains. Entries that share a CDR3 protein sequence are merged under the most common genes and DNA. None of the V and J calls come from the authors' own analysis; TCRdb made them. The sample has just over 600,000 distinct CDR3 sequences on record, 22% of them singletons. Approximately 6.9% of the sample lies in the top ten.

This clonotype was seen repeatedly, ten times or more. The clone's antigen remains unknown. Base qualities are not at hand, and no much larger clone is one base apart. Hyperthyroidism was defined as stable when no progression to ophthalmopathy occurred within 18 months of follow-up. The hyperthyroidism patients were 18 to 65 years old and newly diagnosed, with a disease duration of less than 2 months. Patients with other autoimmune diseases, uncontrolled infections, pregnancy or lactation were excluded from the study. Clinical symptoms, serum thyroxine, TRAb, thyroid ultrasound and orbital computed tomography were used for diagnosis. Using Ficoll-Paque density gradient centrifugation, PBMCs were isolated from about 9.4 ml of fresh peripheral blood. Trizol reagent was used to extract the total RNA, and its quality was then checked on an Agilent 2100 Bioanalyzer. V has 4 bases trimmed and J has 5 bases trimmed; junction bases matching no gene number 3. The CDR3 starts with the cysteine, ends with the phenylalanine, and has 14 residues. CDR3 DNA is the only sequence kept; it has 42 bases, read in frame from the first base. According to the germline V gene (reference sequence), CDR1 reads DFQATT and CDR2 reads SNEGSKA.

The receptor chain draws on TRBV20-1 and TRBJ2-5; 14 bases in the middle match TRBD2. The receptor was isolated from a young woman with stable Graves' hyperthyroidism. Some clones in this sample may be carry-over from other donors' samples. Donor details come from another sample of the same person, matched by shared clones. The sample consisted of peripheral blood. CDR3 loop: CSAKRLAGGETQYF. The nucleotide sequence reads TGCAGTGCTAAAAGACTAGCGGGAGGGGAGACCCAGTACTTC.